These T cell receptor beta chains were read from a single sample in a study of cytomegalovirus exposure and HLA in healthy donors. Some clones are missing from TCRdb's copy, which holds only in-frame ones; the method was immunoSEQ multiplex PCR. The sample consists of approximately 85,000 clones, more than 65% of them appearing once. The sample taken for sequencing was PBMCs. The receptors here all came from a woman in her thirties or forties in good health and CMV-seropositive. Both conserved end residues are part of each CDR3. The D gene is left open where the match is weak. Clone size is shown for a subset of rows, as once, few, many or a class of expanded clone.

CDR3nt: TGTGCCAGCAGCTCTGGGGACAGAGCCTACGAGCAGTACTTC; CDR3aa: CASSSGDRAYEQYF; d_gene: TRBD1; j_gene: TRBJ2-7; v_gene: TRBV7-9; abundance: -
CDR3nt: TGTGCCACAGAACAGGGGGCGAGCACTGAAGCTTTCTTT; CDR3aa: CATEQGASTEAFF; d_gene: TRBD1; j_gene: TRBJ1-1; v_gene: TRBV2; abundance: -
CDR3nt: TGTGCCAGCAAGACCGAATGGAGGGGCACAGATACGCAGTATTTT; CDR3aa: CASKTEWRGTDTQYF; d_gene: -; j_gene: TRBJ2-3; v_gene: TRBV6-5; abundance: -
CDR3nt: TGCGCCAGCAGCTCTGGACAGGGGGAGGATACGCAGTATTTT; CDR3aa: CASSSGQGEDTQYF; d_gene: TRBD1; j_gene: TRBJ2-3; v_gene: TRBV5-1; abundance: -
CDR3nt: TGCGCCAGCGGGGAAATAGGAGGCGGACGCTACACCTTC; CDR3aa: CASGEIGGGRYTF; d_gene: -; j_gene: TRBJ1-2; v_gene: TRBV5-1; abundance: -
CDR3nt: TGTGCCAGCAGCCCAGGGGGCTCTGGAAACACCATATATTTT; CDR3aa: CASSPGGSGNTIYF; d_gene: TRBD1; j_gene: TRBJ1-3; v_gene: TRBV7-2; abundance: -
CDR3nt: TGTGCCAGCTCACGGGACGGGAGCACTGAAGCTTTCTTT; CDR3aa: CASSRDGSTEAFF; d_gene: -; j_gene: TRBJ1-1; v_gene: TRBV18; abundance: -
CDR3nt: TGTGCCAGTATGTTCCAGGGCAACATGAACACTGAAGCTTTCTTT; CDR3aa: CASMFQGNMNTEAFF; d_gene: -; j_gene: TRBJ1-1; v_gene: TRBV19; abundance: -
CDR3nt: TGTGCCAGCAGTTTATCGGGACAGGGGGTTGGCTACACCTTC; CDR3aa: CASSLSGQGVGYTF; d_gene: TRBD1; j_gene: TRBJ1-2; v_gene: TRBV27; abundance: -
CDR3nt: TGTGCCAGTAGTATTCCCTCGTCTAGCACAGATACGCAGTATTTT; CDR3aa: CASSIPSSSTDTQYF; d_gene: -; j_gene: TRBJ2-3; v_gene: TRBV19; abundance: -
CDR3nt: TGTGCCAGTAAGAAAGGGGTAGCGGGGTACAATGAGCAGTTCTTC; CDR3aa: CASKKGVAGYNEQFF; d_gene: TRBD2; j_gene: TRBJ2-1; v_gene: TRBV19; abundance: -
CDR3nt: TGTGCCAGCAGCTGGGGACTAGAGACAAATGAGCAGTTCTTC; CDR3aa: CASSWGLETNEQFF; d_gene: TRBD2; j_gene: TRBJ2-1; v_gene: TRBV7-9; abundance: -
CDR3nt: TGTGCCAGCAGTTCACTGACTCTACCAAACTATGGCTACACCTTC; CDR3aa: CASSSLTLPNYGYTF; d_gene: -; j_gene: TRBJ1-2; v_gene: TRBV28; abundance: few
CDR3nt: TGTGCCAGCAGTCCCCGGGCTAGCGGGTCTACGCCTCTCAGGGAGCAGTTCTTC; CDR3aa: CASSPRASGSTPLREQFF; d_gene: TRBD2; j_gene: TRBJ2-1; v_gene: TRBV27; abundance: -
CDR3nt: TGTGCCAGCTCACCACCGGGGGGTTGGTCACCCCTCCACTTT; CDR3aa: CASSPPGGWSPLHF; d_gene: -; j_gene: TRBJ1-6; v_gene: TRBV18; abundance: -
CDR3nt: TGTGCCAGTAGTACGGGGACAGGGGGCTCGAACGAGCAGTACTTC; CDR3aa: CASSTGTGGSNEQYF; d_gene: TRBD1; j_gene: TRBJ2-7; v_gene: TRBV19; abundance: -
CDR3nt: TGTGCCAGCAGCTCCTTCGGGGAGACCCAGTACTTC; CDR3aa: CASSSFGETQYF; d_gene: -; j_gene: TRBJ2-5; v_gene: TRBV11-2; abundance: -
CDR3nt: TGTGCCAGCAGCCCTACAGGACTAGCACGGAATGAGCAGTTCTTC; CDR3aa: CASSPTGLARNEQFF; d_gene: TRBD2; j_gene: TRBJ2-1; v_gene: TRBV6-5; abundance: -
CDR3nt: TGTGCCAGCTCACCACCAGCGATCCAAGAGACCCAGTACTTC; CDR3aa: CASSPPAIQETQYF; d_gene: -; j_gene: TRBJ2-5; v_gene: TRBV18; abundance: -
CDR3nt: TGTGCCAGCTCACCCGGGGGGCTCGGCAATCAGCCCCAGCATTTT; CDR3aa: CASSPGGLGNQPQHF; d_gene: -; j_gene: TRBJ1-5; v_gene: TRBV18; abundance: -
CDR3nt: TGTGCCAGCAGTGGCGACAGGACCTATCAGCCCCAGCATTTT; CDR3aa: CASSGDRTYQPQHF; d_gene: -; j_gene: TRBJ1-5; v_gene: TRBV2; abundance: once
CDR3nt: TGTGCCAGCTCACCACCGGAGACAGGGAGGTACGAGCAGTACTTC; CDR3aa: CASSPPETGRYEQYF; d_gene: -; j_gene: TRBJ2-7; v_gene: TRBV18; abundance: once
CDR3nt: TGTGCCAGCAGAAATAGCGGGGGGGTAGCTGAGCAGTTCTTC; CDR3aa: CASRNSGGVAEQFF; d_gene: TRBD2; j_gene: TRBJ2-1; v_gene: TRBV6-5; abundance: -
CDR3nt: TGTGCCTGGAATCCCGCCAGCGGGTATTTCAATGAGCAGTTCTTC; CDR3aa: CAWNPASGYFNEQFF; d_gene: -; j_gene: TRBJ2-1; v_gene: TRBV30; abundance: -
CDR3nt: TGTGCCAGCAGCTTGGATCCGGGGGGAACGGAGACCCAGTACTTC; CDR3aa: CASSLDPGGTETQYF; d_gene: TRBD2; j_gene: TRBJ2-5; v_gene: TRBV5-4; abundance: once
CDR3nt: TGCGCCAGCAGCTCCAGCGGGAGGCCGTTCTTC; CDR3aa: CASSSSGRPFF; d_gene: TRBD2; j_gene: TRBJ2-1; v_gene: TRBV10-2; abundance: -
CDR3nt: TGTGCCAGCAGCGGCAGTCCACCCAACTATGGCTACACCTTC; CDR3aa: CASSGSPPNYGYTF; d_gene: -; j_gene: TRBJ1-2; v_gene: TRBV9; abundance: -
CDR3nt: TGCGCCAGCAGCTGGGGACAGGGGGGTTACGAGCAGTACTTC; CDR3aa: CASSWGQGGYEQYF; d_gene: TRBD1; j_gene: TRBJ2-7; v_gene: TRBV5-1; abundance: -
CDR3nt: TGTGCCAGCAGCTTGAACAGCCTACCCTCCTACGAGCAGTACTTC; CDR3aa: CASSLNSLPSYEQYF; d_gene: -; j_gene: TRBJ2-7; v_gene: TRBV5-8; abundance: -
CDR3nt: TGCGCCAGCAGCCCGCAGGAGGGAACTGGGGCCAACGTCCTGACTTTC; CDR3aa: CASSPQEGTGANVLTF; d_gene: -; j_gene: TRBJ2-6; v_gene: TRBV4-3; abundance: -
CDR3nt: TGCGCCAGTTCACCTCGAGGCGGTGAAAAACTGTTTTTT; CDR3aa: CASSPRGGEKLFF; d_gene: -; j_gene: TRBJ1-4; v_gene: TRBV5-1; abundance: -
CDR3nt: TGTGCCACCAGGACTAGCGGGGGCACGGGGGAGCAGTACTTC; CDR3aa: CATRTSGGTGEQYF; d_gene: TRBD2; j_gene: TRBJ2-7; v_gene: TRBV28; abundance: -
CDR3nt: TGTGCCAGCAGTCCCGGGACAGAAACGAACACTGAAGCTTTCTTT; CDR3aa: CASSPGTETNTEAFF; d_gene: TRBD1; j_gene: TRBJ1-1; v_gene: TRBV28; abundance: -
CDR3nt: TGTGCCAGCAGTTACTCACAGGGTCAAGAGACCCAGTACTTC; CDR3aa: CASSYSQGQETQYF; d_gene: -; j_gene: TRBJ2-5; v_gene: TRBV6-5; abundance: -
CDR3nt: TGTGCCAGCAGTTTGACTCGACAGGCCTATGGCTACACCTTC; CDR3aa: CASSLTRQAYGYTF; d_gene: -; j_gene: TRBJ1-2; v_gene: TRBV6-5; abundance: -
CDR3nt: TGTGCCAGCAGTTCCGGGACAGAGAACACTGAAGCTTTCTTT; CDR3aa: CASSSGTENTEAFF; d_gene: TRBD1; j_gene: TRBJ1-1; v_gene: TRBV2; abundance: -
CDR3nt: TGTGCCAGCAGCCCCGGGACAGGGAATAGCTATGGCTACACCTTC; CDR3aa: CASSPGTGNSYGYTF; d_gene: TRBD1; j_gene: TRBJ1-2; v_gene: TRBV7-9; abundance: once
CDR3nt: TGTGCCAGTGGGGACAGGGGAATCGGCTACCCCTTC; CDR3aa: CASGDRGIGYPF; d_gene: TRBD1; j_gene: TRBJ1-2; v_gene: TRBV19; abundance: -
CDR3nt: TGTGCCAGCAGCGTCGACAGGATCTCTGGAAACACCATATATTTT; CDR3aa: CASSVDRISGNTIYF; d_gene: -; j_gene: TRBJ1-3; v_gene: TRBV5-8; abundance: -
CDR3nt: TGTGCCAGCAGCCGGGTACAGCTTAACACCGGGGAGCTGTTTTTT; CDR3aa: CASSRVQLNTGELFF; d_gene: -; j_gene: TRBJ2-2; v_gene: TRBV14; abundance: -
CDR3nt: TGTGCCAGCAGCCAACTAGCGGAGGGGTACCAAGAGACCCAGTACTTC; CDR3aa: CASSQLAEGYQETQYF; d_gene: TRBD2; j_gene: TRBJ2-5; v_gene: TRBV4-2; abundance: -
CDR3nt: TGTGCCAGCAGTAACTCGGGGACAGGGTATGGCTACACCTTC; CDR3aa: CASSNSGTGYGYTF; d_gene: TRBD1; j_gene: TRBJ1-2; v_gene: TRBV5-4; abundance: -
CDR3nt: TGTGCCAGCAGCTCAGAACTTGGGGCGGGGAGGTATGGCTACACCTTC; CDR3aa: CASSSELGAGRYGYTF; d_gene: -; j_gene: TRBJ1-2; v_gene: TRBV7-2; abundance: -
CDR3nt: TGCGCCAGCAGCTCAAATCTACAGGGGTATACCGGCTACACCTTC; CDR3aa: CASSSNLQGYTGYTF; d_gene: TRBD1; j_gene: TRBJ1-2; v_gene: TRBV5-1; abundance: -
CDR3nt: TGTGCCAGCACCCGAGGGACAGAGAACGAGCAGTACTTC; CDR3aa: CASTRGTENEQYF; d_gene: TRBD1; j_gene: TRBJ2-7; v_gene: TRBV9; abundance: few
CDR3nt: TGTGCCAGCAGCGTTGGAGGGGAGAACACTGAAGCTTTCTTT; CDR3aa: CASSVGGENTEAFF; d_gene: -; j_gene: TRBJ1-1; v_gene: TRBV9; abundance: -
CDR3nt: TGTGCCTGGAGTCCAGGCTATAATGAAAAACTGTTTTTT; CDR3aa: CAWSPGYNEKLFF; d_gene: -; j_gene: TRBJ1-4; v_gene: TRBV30; abundance: -
CDR3nt: TGCAGCGTTGAAGCCCCCACAGGGGGCCAGTTCTTC; CDR3aa: CSVEAPTGGQFF; d_gene: TRBD1; j_gene: TRBJ2-1; v_gene: TRBV29-1; abundance: -
CDR3nt: TGTGCCAGCAGCTTGGTAGAATCGAACACTGAAGCTTTCTTT; CDR3aa: CASSLVESNTEAFF; d_gene: -; j_gene: TRBJ1-1; v_gene: TRBV5-4; abundance: -
CDR3nt: TGTGCCAGCCGGTTTTTTAACACTGAAGCTTTCTTT; CDR3aa: CASRFFNTEAFF; d_gene: -; j_gene: TRBJ1-1; v_gene: TRBV2; abundance: -
CDR3nt: TGCGCCAGCAGCCAACATTCGGGGGGTTCGAACACCGGGGAGCTGTTTTTT; CDR3aa: CASSQHSGGSNTGELFF; d_gene: TRBD2; j_gene: TRBJ2-2; v_gene: TRBV4-1; abundance: -